This TCR beta chain was identified during a study of post-analysis software for immune sequencing data. Study outcomes and limitations: Comparison of patients with controls showed 5 or 6 TRBV segments more frequent in patients, TRBV5-6, TRBV5-1 and TRBV20-1 among them.

In its sample, this clonotype was seen a few times. The antigen remains undetermined. Incorporated into the TCR beta cDNA libraries were unique molecular identifiers, which served to reduce PCR and sequencing biases. One entry per CDR3 protein, called by TCRdb with MiXCR from the PCR reads. The repertoire has hundreds of thousands of distinct CDR3 sequences, roughly half of them found once; the top ten carry about 4.5%. The CDR3 length is 16 residues. V gave up 3 bases and J gave up 0 bases; unmatched junction bases: 8. V and J are TRBV12-3 or TRBV12-4 and TRBJ2-7; 7 bases are a match to TRBD2. The receptor comes from a girl under 18 with multiple sclerosis. Sequenced: blood. The CDR3 protein is CASSFGGGTRSYEQYF. In DNA, the CDR3 is TGTGCCAGCAGTTTTGGCGGGGGAACCCGCTCCTACGAGCAGTACTTC.